The 21 T cell receptor beta chains given below trace back to one sample, sequenced in a study of cytomegalovirus exposure and HLA in healthy donors. With 60 Vbeta and 13 Jbeta primers, the PCR was carried out. Clones were read by immunoSEQ multiplex PCR, and TCRdb kept only the in-frame ones, dropping some. The repertoire holds more than 110,000 clones, with 65% to 80% as singletons. The specimen was PBMCs. The receptors were sampled from a male donor in good health and CMV-seronegative.

The chain recombines TRBV6-5 with TRBJ1-2; D ambiguous. Trimming removed 6 bases from V and 4 bases from J, with 12 bases in between. CDR1 and CDR2 from the germline V gene are MNHEY and SVGAGI. The CDR3 totals 13 residues. DNA for the CDR3: TGTGCCAGCAGGGGCAAGGCTGTCTATGGCTACACCTTC. Protein product: CASRGKAVYGYTF.

The V gene is TRBV5-5, the J gene TRBJ1-2, with TRBD1 matching 7 bases. CDR3 size: 14 residues. V shed 4 bases, J shed 2 bases, and the junction held 5 bases outside the gene matches. Per the germline V gene, CDR1 is SGHKS and CDR2 is YYEKEE (reference sequence). Written as DNA, the CDR3 is TGTGCCAGCAGCCCCTCAGGGGGGAACTATGGCTACACCTTC. Encoded protein: CASSPSGGNYGYTF.

The chain has TRBV10-2 and TRBJ1-5; 7 bases map to TRBD1. The J segment lost 2 bases and the V segment lost 7 bases, leaving 14 bases of the junction unmatched. The germline CDR1 and CDR2 sequences are WSHSY and SAAADI. The CDR3 is 17 amino acids. DNA of the CDR3: TGCGCCAGCACCAACGGGACAGATATTTGGGGCAATCAGCCCCAGCATTTT. As protein: CASTNGTDIWGNQPQHF.

The rearrangement uses TRBV7-2 and TRBJ1-4; 7 positions match TRBD1. The V gene end was trimmed by 5 bases and the J gene end by 5 bases; junction bases not matched to a gene: 11. The CDR3 is 16 amino acids. CDR1 and CDR2 (germline): SGHTA, FQGNSA. The CDR3 reads CASSPSTGVGNEKLFF. In nucleotides, the CDR3 is TGTGCCAGCAGCCCATCAACAGGGGTCGGGAATGAAAAACTGTTTTTT.

This chain uses TRBV11-2 with TRBJ2-1, with 7 nucleotides matching TRBD1. Germline assignment: CDR1 SGHAT and CDR2 FQNNGV. The CDR3 consists of 14 residues. Unmatched junction bases numbered 8, after V lost 5 bases and J lost 7 bases. CDR3 DNA sequence: TGTGCCAGCAGCCTCGACAGGGTGCGGAATGAGCAGTTCTTC. Its protein product is CASSLDRVRNEQFF.

This clone came up a few times. The V call is TRBV4-2, the J call TRBJ2-2; 8 nucleotides agree with TRBD2. Per the germline V gene, CDR1 is LGHNA and CDR2 is YNFKEQ. The CDR3 is 15 amino acids. After removal of 4 bases from V and 3 bases from J, the junction contained 4 bases not matched to a gene. In DNA form, the CDR3 reads TGTGCCAGCAGCCCAGCGGGAGTCGACACCGGGGAGCTGTTTTTT. Translation: CASSPAGVDTGELFF.

The chain carries TRBV7-8 and TRBJ1-2; D may be TRBD1 (5 bases). V was trimmed by 5 bases and J by 3 bases, leaving 16 bases between them. Germline V gene data show CDR1 as SGHVS and CDR2 as FQNEAQ. The CDR3 extends over 15 amino acids. The CDR3 is CASSPRTTVDYGYTF. The CDR3 DNA is TGTGCCAGCAGCCCACGGACGACAGTAGACTATGGCTACACCTTC.

The genes are TRBV5-6 and TRBJ2-3; D is unclear. Germline V lookup: CDR1 SGHDT, CDR2 YYEEEE. Trimming removed 5 bases at V and 2 bases at J, with 21 bases between. The CDR3 sequence is 17 residues long. Here the CDR3 reads CASSLITGSSVTDTQYF. The CDR3 DNA reads TGTGCCAGCAGTCTTATAACCGGGTCCTCCGTCACAGATACGCAGTATTTT.

The V and J genes are TRBV4-1 and TRBJ2-7; possible D gene TRBD2, 6 bases. The germline V gene encodes CDR1 MGHRA and CDR2 YSYEKL. This CDR3 has 16 amino acids. Trimming took off 0 bases at V and 4 bases at J, with 16 bases between the two ends. The CDR3 DNA follows: TGCGCCAGCAGCCAAGAAAGGGCTAGCGAATCGTACGAGCAGTACTTC. Protein sequence: CASSQERASESYEQYF.

The chain employs TRBV7-6 and TRBJ2-7; TRBD2 agrees at 8 bases. Per germline, CDR1 SGHVS and CDR2 FNYEAQ. The CDR3 totals 15 residues. Trimming removed 0 bases from V and 0 bases from J; junction bases left unmatched: 1. The CDR3 sequence is CASSLASGDSYEQYF. The CDR3 DNA reads as TGTGCCAGCAGCTTAGCTAGCGGGGACTCCTACGAGCAGTACTTC.

This clone was seen only once. In DNA form, the CDR3 reads TGTGCCAGCAGCCAAACTTCAACTAGCACAGATACGCAGTATTTT. This gives the protein CASSQTSTSTDTQYF. V is TRBV7-2 and J is TRBJ2-3; D uncertain. V dropped 5 bases and J dropped 0 bases, with 12 bases sitting between them. The germline CDR1 and CDR2 sequences are SGHTA and FQGNSA. The CDR3 is 15 residues long.

This chain uses TRBV6-1 with TRBJ1-1; D perhaps matches TRBD1 (6 bases). Trimming cost V 2 bases and J 5 bases, with 12 bases left between them. Germline-derived CDR1 and CDR2 are MNHNS and SASEGT. The CDR3 covers 14 residues. CDR3: CASSEMGRGTEAFF. In DNA form, the CDR3 reads TGTGCCAGCAGTGAAATGGGCAGGGGTACTGAAGCTTTCTTT.

The chain uses TRBV2 and TRBJ2-7; 8 bases are shared with TRBD2. Trimming at V came to 1 base and at J to 1 base, leaving 3 bases not matched to a gene. The CDR3 extends over 15 amino acids. The germline gives CDR1 SNHLY, CDR2 FYNNEI. The CDR3 loop is CASSEGLAGSYEQYF. The CDR3 nucleotides are TGTGCCAGCAGTGAAGGCCTAGCGGGTTCCTACGAGCAGTACTTC.

The chain combines TRBV5-1 with TRBJ2-3; D not certain. The CDR3 covers 13 residues. V lost 0 bases to trimming and J lost 2 bases, with 4 bases between them. Germline V gene sequence: CDR1 SGHRS, CDR2 YFSETQ. In DNA, the CDR3 is TGCGCCAGCAGCTTGGGGCCCACAGATACGCAGTATTTT. Protein product: CASSLGPTDTQYF.

The genes are TRBV19 and TRBJ1-1; D is possibly TRBD1 (6 bases). V was pared by 6 bases and J by 10 bases, with 12 bases between. The CDR3 covers 11 residues. CDR1 and CDR2 from the germline V gene are LNHDA and SQIVND (reference sequence). CDR3 region: CASRNRVGAFF. The DNA of the CDR3 is TGTGCCAGTAGGAACAGGGTGGGAGCTTTCTTT.

This chain connects TRBV11-2 to TRBJ1-3; 7 bases match TRBD1. This CDR3 has 15 residues. Germline V gene data show CDR1 as SGHAT and CDR2 as FQNNGV. Trimming at V came to 5 bases and at J to 3 bases, leaving 7 bases not matched to a gene. CDR3 protein: CASSPTGTYGNTIYF. The CDR3 nucleotides read TGTGCCAGCAGCCCGACAGGGACTTATGGAAACACCATATATTTT.

J is TRBJ2-3 and V is TRBV7-3; a possible D gene is TRBD1 (5 bases). The V gene's germline CDR1 is SGHTA and CDR2 FQGTGA. This CDR3 spans 13 amino acids. V lost 5 bases and J 6 bases, leaving 12 bases between the germline ends. The CDR3 DNA follows: TGTGCCAGCAGCACCTCAGGGAAGGATACGCAGTATTTT. Translation: CASSTSGKDTQYF.

This chain joins TRBV19 and TRBJ1-1; 10 bases are a match to TRBD1. The CDR3 extends over 16 amino acids. Germline V gene sequence: CDR1 LNHDA, CDR2 SQIVND (reference sequence). J gave up 2 bases and V 2 bases, and 5 bases lay outside the gene matches. CDR3 in DNA: TGTGCCAGTAGTATAAGGGGACAGGGGATAAACACTGAAGCTTTCTTT. Translated, it gives CASSIRGQGINTEAFF.

The chain has TRBV5-4 and TRBJ1-2; D remains unclear. CDR3 length: 15 residues. Germline loops: CDR1 SGHNT, CDR2 YYREEE (reference sequence). Deletions cut 2 bases from V and 4 bases from J, with 15 bases between. The CDR3 coding sequence is TGTGCCAGCAGCTTTCCCCCCGAGGAGGGCTATGGCTACACCTTC. Translation gives CASSFPPEEGYGYTF.

V usage is TRBV10-3 and J usage is TRBJ2-1; TRBD1 agrees at 8 bases. V lost 2 bases to trimming and J lost 4 bases; unmatched junction nucleotides: 7. The germline V gene encodes CDR1 ENHRY and CDR2 SYGVKD. The CDR3 is 16 amino acids. The CDR3 here is CAISEPGQGFYNEQFF. CDR3 sequence (DNA): TGTGCCATCAGTGAGCCAGGACAGGGATTTTACAATGAGCAGTTCTTC.

This clone was observed a single time. The chain has TRBV7-2 and TRBJ1-6; D is perhaps TRBD1 (5 bases). This CDR3 region has 15 residues. CDR1 and CDR2 from the germline V gene are SGHTA and FQGNSA. Trimming stripped 1 base from V and 8 bases from J, with 12 bases between. This CDR3 reads CASSLVFGGYSPLHF. For the CDR3, the DNA is TGTGCCAGCAGCTTAGTTTTTGGGGGGTATTCACCCCTCCACTTT.